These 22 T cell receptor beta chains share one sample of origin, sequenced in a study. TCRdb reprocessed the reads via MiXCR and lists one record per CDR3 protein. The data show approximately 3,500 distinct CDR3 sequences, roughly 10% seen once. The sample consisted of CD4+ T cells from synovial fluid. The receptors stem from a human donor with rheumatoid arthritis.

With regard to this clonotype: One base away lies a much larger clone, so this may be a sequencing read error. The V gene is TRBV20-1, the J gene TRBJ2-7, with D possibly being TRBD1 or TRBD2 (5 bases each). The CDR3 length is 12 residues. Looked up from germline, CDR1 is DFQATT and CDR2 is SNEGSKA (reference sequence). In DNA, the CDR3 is TGCAGTGCTAGAAGGGACGACTACGAGCAGTGCTTC. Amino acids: CSARRDDYEQCF.

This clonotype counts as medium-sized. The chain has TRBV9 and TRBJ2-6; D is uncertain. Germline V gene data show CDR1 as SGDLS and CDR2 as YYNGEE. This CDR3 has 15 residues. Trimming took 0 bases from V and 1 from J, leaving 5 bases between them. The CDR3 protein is CASSVEWSGANVLTF. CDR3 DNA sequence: TGTGCCAGCAGCGTAGAGTGGTCTGGGGCCAACGTCCTGACTTTC.

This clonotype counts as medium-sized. CDR3 loop: CASSLAQGWDTQYF. The CDR3 DNA is TGTGCCAGCAGCTTAGCACAGGGGTGGGATACGCAGTATTTT. The chain employs TRBV7-2 and TRBJ2-3, with TRBD1 matching over 7 bases. Germline assignment: CDR1 SGHTA and CDR2 FQGNSA. The V segment lost 0 bases and the J segment 6 bases; nucleotides outside the gene matches: 3. The CDR3 spans 14 residues.

The CDR3 spells CASSPQGGQGTITLNTEAFF. The CDR3 bases are TGTGCCAGCAGCCCACAAGGGGGACAGGGGACCATAACTTTGAACACTGAAGCTTTCTTT. J is TRBJ1-1 and V is TRBV11-2; 10 bases fit TRBD1. Germline CDR1 SGHAT, CDR2 FQNNGV. The ends lost 5 bases at V and 0 bases at J; junction bases unmatched: 18. This CDR3 comprises 20 residues.

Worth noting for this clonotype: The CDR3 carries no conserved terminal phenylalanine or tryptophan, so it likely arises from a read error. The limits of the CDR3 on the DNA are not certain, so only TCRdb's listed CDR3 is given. The CDR3 sequence is CASSADADNEQCG. V gene TRBV6-1 combines with J gene TRBJ2-1. The CDR3 spans 13 amino acids, including both terminal residues. CDR1 and CDR2 from the germline V gene are MNHNS and SASEGT.

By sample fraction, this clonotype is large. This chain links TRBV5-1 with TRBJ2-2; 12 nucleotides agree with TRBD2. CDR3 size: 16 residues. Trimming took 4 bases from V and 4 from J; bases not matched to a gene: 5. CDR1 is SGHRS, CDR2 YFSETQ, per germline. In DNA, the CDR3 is TGCGCCAGCAGCCCACTAGCGGGAGGAGGCACCGGGGAGCTGTTTTTT. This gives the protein CASSPLAGGGTGELFF.

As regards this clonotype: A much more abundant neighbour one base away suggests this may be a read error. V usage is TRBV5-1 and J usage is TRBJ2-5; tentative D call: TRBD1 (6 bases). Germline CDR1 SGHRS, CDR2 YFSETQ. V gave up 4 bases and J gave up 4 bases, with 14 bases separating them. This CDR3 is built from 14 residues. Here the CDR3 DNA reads TGCGCCAGCAGCAGGAACAGGGCCCTAGAGACCCAGTACTTC. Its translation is CASSRNRALETQYF.

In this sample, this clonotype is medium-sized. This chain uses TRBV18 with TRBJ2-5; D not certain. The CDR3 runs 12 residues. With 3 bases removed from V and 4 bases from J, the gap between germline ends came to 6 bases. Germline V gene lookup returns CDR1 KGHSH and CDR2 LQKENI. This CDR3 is CASSPGPETQYF. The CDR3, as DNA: TGTGCCAGCTCACCGGGCCCAGAGACCCAGTACTTC. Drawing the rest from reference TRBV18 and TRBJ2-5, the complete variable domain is NAGVMQNPRHLVRRRGQEARLRCSPMKGHSHVYWYRQLPEEGLKFMVYLQKENIIDESGMPKERFSAEFPKEGPSILRIQQVVRGDSAAYFCASSPGPETQYFGPGTRLLVL.

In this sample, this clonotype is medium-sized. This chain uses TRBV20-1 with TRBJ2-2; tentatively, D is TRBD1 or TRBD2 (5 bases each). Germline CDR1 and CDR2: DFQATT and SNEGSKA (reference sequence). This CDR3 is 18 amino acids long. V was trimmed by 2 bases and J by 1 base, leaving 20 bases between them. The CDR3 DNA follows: TGCAGTGCTAGAAGGTCCCCCGGGGCGGAGGAGAACACCGGGGAGCTGTTTTTT. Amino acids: CSARRSPGAEENTGELFF.

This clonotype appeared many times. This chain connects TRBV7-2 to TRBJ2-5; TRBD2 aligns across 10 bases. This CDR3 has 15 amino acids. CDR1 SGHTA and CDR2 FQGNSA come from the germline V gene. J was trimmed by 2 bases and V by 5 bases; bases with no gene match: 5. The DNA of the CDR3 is TGTGCCAGCAGCCAGACTAGCGGGCAACAAGAGACCCAGTACTTC. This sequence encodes CASSQTSGQQETQYF. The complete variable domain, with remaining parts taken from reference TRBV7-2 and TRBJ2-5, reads GAGVSQSPSNKVTEKGKDVELRCDPISGHTALYWYRQSLGQGLEFLIYFQGNSAPDKSGLPSDRFSAERTGGSVSTLTIQRTQQEDSAVYLCASSQTSGQQETQYFGPGTRLLVL.

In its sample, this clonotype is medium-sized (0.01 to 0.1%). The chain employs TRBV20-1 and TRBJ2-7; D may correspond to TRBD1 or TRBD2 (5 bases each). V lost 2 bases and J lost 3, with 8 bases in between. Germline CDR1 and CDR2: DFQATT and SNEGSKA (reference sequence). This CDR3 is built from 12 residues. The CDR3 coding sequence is TGCAGTGCTAGAAGGGACGACTACGAGCAGTACTTC. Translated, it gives CSARRDDYEQYF.

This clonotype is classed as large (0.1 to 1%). CDR3 nucleotide sequence: TGCAGTGCTACCTCGGGACTAGCGGAAGGGGGATACATTCAGTACTTC. Amino acid sequence: CSATSGLAEGGYIQYF. This rearrangement joins TRBV20-1 to TRBJ2-4; 11 bases match TRBD2. V lost 4 bases to trimming and J lost 8 bases; unmatched junction nucleotides: 13. Germline CDR1 and CDR2: DFQATT and SNEGSKA (reference sequence). This CDR3 is 16 amino acids long.

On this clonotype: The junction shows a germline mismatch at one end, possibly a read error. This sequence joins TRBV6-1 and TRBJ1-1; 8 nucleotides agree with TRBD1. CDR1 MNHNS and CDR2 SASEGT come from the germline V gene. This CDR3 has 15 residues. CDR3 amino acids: CVSGRTGSMNTEAFF. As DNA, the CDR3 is TGTGTCAGCGGCAGGACAGGGAGTATGAACACTGAAGCTTTCTTT.

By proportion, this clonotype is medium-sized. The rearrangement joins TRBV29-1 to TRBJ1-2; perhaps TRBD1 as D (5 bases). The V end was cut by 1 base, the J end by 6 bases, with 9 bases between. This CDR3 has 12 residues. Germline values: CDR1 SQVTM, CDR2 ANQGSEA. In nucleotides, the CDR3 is TGCAGCGTTGAAGGGGGCTTCGATGGCTACACCTTC. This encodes CSVEGGFDGYTF.

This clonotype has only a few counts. CDR3: CSVEGGHEQYF. For the CDR3, the DNA is TGCAGCGTTGAGGGGGGCCACGAGCAGTACTTC. This chain uses TRBV29-1 with TRBJ2-7; tentatively, D is TRBD1 or TRBD2 (6 bases each). V was pared by 3 bases and J by 5 bases, with 8 bases between. Germline V gene data show CDR1 as SQVTM and CDR2 as ANQGSEA. The CDR3 covers 11 residues.

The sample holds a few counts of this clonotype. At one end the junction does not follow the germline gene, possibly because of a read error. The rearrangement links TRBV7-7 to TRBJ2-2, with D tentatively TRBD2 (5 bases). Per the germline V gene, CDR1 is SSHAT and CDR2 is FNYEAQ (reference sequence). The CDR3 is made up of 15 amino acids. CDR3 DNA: TGTGCTAGCAGCTTAGGTGGGAGGAACACCGGGGAGCTGTTTTTT. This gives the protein CASSLGGRNTGELFF.

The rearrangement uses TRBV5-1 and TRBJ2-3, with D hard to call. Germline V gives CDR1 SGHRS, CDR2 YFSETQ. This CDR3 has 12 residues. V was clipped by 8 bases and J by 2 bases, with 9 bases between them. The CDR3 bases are TGCGCCAGAAGCCTTTCCACAGATACGCAGTATTTT. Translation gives CARSLSTDTQYF. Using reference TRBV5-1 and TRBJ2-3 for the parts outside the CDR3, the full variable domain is KAGVTQTPRYLIKTRGQQVTLSCSPISGHRSVSWYQQTPGQGLQFLFEYFSETQRNKGNFPGRFSGRQFSNSRSEMNVSTLELGDSALYLCARSLSTDTQYFGPGTRLTVL.

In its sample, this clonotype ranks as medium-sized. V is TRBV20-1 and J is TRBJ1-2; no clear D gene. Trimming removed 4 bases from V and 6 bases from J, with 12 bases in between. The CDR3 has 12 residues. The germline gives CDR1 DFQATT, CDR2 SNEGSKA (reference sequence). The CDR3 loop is CSAMEWSDGYTF. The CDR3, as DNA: TGCAGTGCTATGGAATGGTCGGATGGCTACACCTTC.

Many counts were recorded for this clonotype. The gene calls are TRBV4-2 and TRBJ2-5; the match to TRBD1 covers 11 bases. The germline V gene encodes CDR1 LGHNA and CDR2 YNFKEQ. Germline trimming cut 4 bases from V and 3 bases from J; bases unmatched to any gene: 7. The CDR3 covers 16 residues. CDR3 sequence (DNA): TGTGCCAGCAGCCGTATGGCGGGACAGGGGGAAGAGACCCAGTACTTC. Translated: CASSRMAGQGEETQYF.

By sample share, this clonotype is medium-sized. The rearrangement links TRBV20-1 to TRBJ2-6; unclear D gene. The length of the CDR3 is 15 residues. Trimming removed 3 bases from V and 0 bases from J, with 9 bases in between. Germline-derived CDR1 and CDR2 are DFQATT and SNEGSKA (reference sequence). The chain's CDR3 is CSASNLSSGANVLTF. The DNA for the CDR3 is TGCAGTGCTAGCAACCTTAGCTCTGGGGCCAACGTCCTGACTTTC.

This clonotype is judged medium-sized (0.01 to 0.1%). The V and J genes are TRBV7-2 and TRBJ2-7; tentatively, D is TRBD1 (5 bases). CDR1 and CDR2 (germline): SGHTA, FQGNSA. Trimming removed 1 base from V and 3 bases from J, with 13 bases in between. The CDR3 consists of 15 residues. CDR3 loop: CASSLVAGISYEQYF. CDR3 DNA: TGTGCCAGCAGCTTAGTTGCAGGGATCAGCTACGAGCAGTACTTC.

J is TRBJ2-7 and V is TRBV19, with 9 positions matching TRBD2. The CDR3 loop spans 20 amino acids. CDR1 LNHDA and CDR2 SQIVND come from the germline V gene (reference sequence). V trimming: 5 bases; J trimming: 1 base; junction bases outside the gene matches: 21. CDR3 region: CASSPLHHGISGSLSYEQYF. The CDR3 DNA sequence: TGTGCCAGTAGTCCGCTTCATCACGGGATTAGCGGGAGTTTATCCTACGAGCAGTACTTC.